The 23 T cell receptor beta chains presented below share a single source sample, sequenced in a study of T cells in Graves' hyperthyroidism and ophthalmopathy. The investigators amplified TCR beta CDR3 regions from RNA transcripts. A first-round RT-PCR of the TCR CDR3 used the HTBI primer set. TCRdb re-derived calls from the multiplex PCR reads in MiXCR, one entry per CDR3 protein. In the table there are around 350,000 distinct CDR3 sequences, roughly 15% of which are singletons. The sample consisted of blood. These receptors originate from a woman under 40 with Graves' ophthalmopathy.

This chain uses TRBV7-9 with TRBJ1-5, with D possibly TRBD1 on 6 matching bases. V was cut by 6 bases and J by 6 bases, with 21 bases left in between. The germline V gene encodes CDR1 SEHNR and CDR2 FQNEAQ (reference sequence). This CDR3 has 16 amino acids. The CDR3 DNA sequence: TGTGCCAGCAGGAGTGGGGGGGCGGCAGGAACTCAGCCCCAGCATTTT. Translating it yields CASRSGGAAGTQPQHF.

The gene calls are TRBV7-3 and TRBJ2-3; 7 bases line up with TRBD2. Germline V gives CDR1 SGHTA, CDR2 FQGTGA. Trimming removed 3 bases from V and 4 bases from J; junction bases left unmatched: 7. There are 15 residues in the CDR3. CDR3 sequence reads: CASSFNPTSSDTQYF. In nucleotides, the CDR3 is TGTGCCAGCAGCTTTAATCCGACTAGCTCAGATACGCAGTATTTT. Using reference TRBV7-3 and TRBJ2-3 for the parts outside the CDR3, the full variable domain is GAGVSQTPSNKVTEKGKYVELRCDPISGHTALYWYRQSLGQGPEFLIYFQGTGAADDSGLPNDRFFAVRPEGSVSTLKIQRTERGDSAVYLCASSFNPTSSDTQYFGPGTRLTVL.

The J gene is TRBJ2-1, the V gene TRBV27; D ambiguous. The germline V gene encodes CDR1 MNHEY and CDR2 SMNVEV (reference sequence). V was pared by 3 bases and J by 7 bases, with 10 bases between. CDR3 length: 13 residues. CDR3 protein: CASSLVLQNEQFF. Here the CDR3 DNA reads TGTGCCAGCAGTTTGGTGCTCCAGAATGAGCAGTTCTTC.

This clonotype appeared a few times. V usage is TRBV10-3 and J usage is TRBJ2-5, with 13 nucleotides matching TRBD2. The germline gives CDR1 ENHRY, CDR2 SYGVKD. The CDR3 is 16 amino acids. Germline trimming cut 6 bases from V and 5 bases from J; bases unmatched to any gene: 9. For the CDR3, the DNA is TGTGCCATCAGACTAGGACTAGCGGGGGCCGGGGAGACCCAGTACTTC. It is translated as CAIRLGLAGAGETQYF.

This clonotype was detected ten times or more. The CDR3 reads CASRGGLGDSPLHF. The CDR3 region has the DNA TGTGCCAGCAGAGGGGGGCTTGGGGATTCACCCCTCCACTTT. This chain uses TRBV7-9 with TRBJ1-6; the D gene is possibly TRBD1 (6 bases). Germline V gene lookup returns CDR1 SEHNR and CDR2 FQNEAQ (reference sequence). This CDR3 is built from 14 residues. The V and J ends lost 6 bases and 8 bases respectively, with 14 bases between them.

This clonotype showed up just a few times. With a much larger clone just one base away, this may be a read error. CDR3 sequence: CVSRRGGETQYF. The CDR3 DNA sequence: TGTGTCAGCCGACGGGGTGGGGAGACCCAGTACTTC. The rearrangement links TRBV12-3 or TRBV12-4 to TRBJ2-5; perhaps TRBD2 as D (5 bases). This CDR3 region has 12 residues.

The chain couples TRBV5-6 to TRBJ1-5; the D is unclear. V was clipped by 1 base and J by 7 bases, with 6 bases between them. The CDR3 is made up of 12 amino acids. Germline V lookup: CDR1 SGHDT, CDR2 YYEEEE. The CDR3, as DNA: TGTGCCAGCAGCTTGTCCGGGCAGCCCCAGCATTTT. Residues: CASSLSGQPQHF. Together with reference TRBV5-6 and TRBJ1-5, the CDR3 gives the full variable domain: DAGVTQSPTHLIKTRGQQVTLRCSPKSGHDTVSWYQQALGQGPQFIFQYYEEEERQRGNFPDRFSGHQFPNYSSELNVNALLLGDSALYLCASSLSGQPQHFGDGTRLSIL.

There are many counts of this clonotype. The rearrangement joins TRBV7-8 to TRBJ1-3; weak D call: TRBD1 (5 bases). V was clipped by 2 bases and J by 2 bases, with 10 bases between them. The V gene's germline CDR1 is SGHVS and CDR2 FQNEAQ. The length of the CDR3 is 15 residues. The CDR3 DNA follows: TGTGCCAGCAGCTTACAGGGATCGCCTGGAAACACCATATATTTT. It is translated as CASSLQGSPGNTIYF. Full variable domain (missing parts from reference TRBV7-8 and TRBJ1-3): GAGVSQSPRYKVAKRGQDVALRCDPISGHVSLFWYQQALGQGPEFLTYFQNEAQLDKSGLPSDRFFAERPEGSVSTLKIQRTQQEDSAVYLCASSLQGSPGNTIYFGEGSWLTVV.

In the case of this clonotype: A read error may account for a junction end that differs from germline. The gene calls are TRBV27 and TRBJ2-7; the D call may be TRBD1 or TRBD2 (5 bases each). This CDR3 region has 14 residues. Germline CDR1 MNHEY, CDR2 SMNVEV (reference sequence). The CDR3 nucleotides read TGTGCCGGCAGTTTAATGGGGACCCCCTACGAGCAGTACTTC. Translating it yields CAGSLMGTPYEQYF.

In its sample, this clonotype was seen many times. The chain uses TRBV20-1 and TRBJ2-3; 9 nucleotides match TRBD2. Germline trimming cut 5 bases from V and 4 bases from J; bases unmatched to any gene: 13. CDR3 length: 16 residues. Germline V gives CDR1 DFQATT, CDR2 SNEGSKA (reference sequence). The CDR3: CSAPGLAGSRADTQYF. In DNA, the CDR3 is TGCAGTGCTCCTGGGCTAGCGGGGTCAAGAGCAGATACGCAGTATTTT.

This clonotype was seen at least ten times. The gene calls are TRBV10-3 and TRBJ2-5, with 7 bases fitting TRBD2. The germline V gene has CDR1 ENHRY and CDR2 SYGVKD. The length of the CDR3 is 14 residues. Trimming took 4 bases from V and 3 from J; bases not matched to a gene: 5. Written as DNA, the CDR3 is TGTGCCATCAGTGCTGGGGGGGGAGAAGAGACCCAGTACTTC. The encoded protein is CAISAGGGEETQYF.

This clonotype has a count of ten or more. The chain links TRBV2 to TRBJ2-3; D unresolved. Germline V gene data show CDR1 as SNHLY and CDR2 as FYNNEI. The V gene lost 3 bases and the J gene lost 5 bases, with 12 bases spanning the gap. This CDR3 has 14 residues. This CDR3 is CASSEGKWEDTQYF. The CDR3 nucleotides are TGTGCCAGCAGTGAGGGAAAGTGGGAAGATACGCAGTATTTT.

This clonotype was seen ten or more times. The J gene is TRBJ1-2, the V gene TRBV7-3, with D unclear. The CDR3 runs to 13 residues. CDR1 and CDR2 (germline): SGHTA, FQGTGA. V was clipped by 2 bases and J by 6 bases, with 10 bases between them. CDR3 sequence: CASSLSGGDGYTF. CDR3 sequence (DNA): TGTGCCAGCAGCTTATCGGGTGGAGATGGCTACACCTTC.

This clonotype was seen many times. The CDR3 bases are TGTGCCAGCAGTGTTCATGTCCCCTCCTCTGGTAACAACAGGAGATATGGCTACACCTTC. Residues: CASSVHVPSSGNNRRYGYTF. The chain employs TRBV28 and TRBJ1-2, with D tentatively TRBD1 (5 bases). With 5 bases removed from V and 5 bases from J, the gap between germline ends came to 33 bases. The CDR3 has 20 residues. Germline CDR1 reads MDHEN; CDR2 reads SYDVKM.

The V and J genes are TRBV6-2 or TRBV6-3 and TRBJ2-6; a possible D gene is TRBD2 (5 bases). From germline, CDR1 is MNHEY and CDR2 SVGEGT. The CDR3 has 17 amino acids. V lost 0 bases and J lost 1, with 10 bases in between. The CDR3 bases are TGTGCCAGCAGTTACTCGAGGGCGGGTTCTGGGGCCAACGTCCTGACTTTC. Its translation is CASSYSRAGSGANVLTF.

This clonotype was seen many times. The chain employs TRBV15 and TRBJ1-1; D uncertain. CDR3 length: 15 amino acids. V lost 0 bases, J lost 6 bases, and 14 bases lay in between. Per the germline V gene, CDR1 is LNHNV and CDR2 is YYDKDF (reference sequence). CDR3 nucleotides: TGTGCCACCAGCAGAGATCTTGTGAATGAGGCTGAAGCTTTCTTT. This codes for CATSRDLVNEAEAFF.

This clonotype was observed many times. The gene calls are TRBV30 and TRBJ1-1; D possibly corresponds to TRBD1 (6 bases). V lost 1 base to trimming and J lost 0 bases, with 9 bases between them. The CDR3 runs 14 residues. The germline CDR1 and CDR2 sequences are GTSNPN and SVGIG (reference sequence). The CDR3 DNA follows: TGTGCCTGGAGTGGGGGACATTTGAACACTGAAGCTTTCTTT. Residues: CAWSGGHLNTEAFF.

This clonotype was found many times. V usage is TRBV7-8 and J usage is TRBJ2-7; D call uncertain. The germline V gene has CDR1 SGHVS and CDR2 FQNEAQ. The CDR3 length is 12 residues. Trimming removed 5 bases from V and 0 bases from J, with 5 bases in between. The CDR3 region is CASSRVSYEQYF. Here the CDR3 DNA reads TGTGCCAGCAGCCGGGTCTCCTACGAGCAGTACTTC. The whole variable domain, remainder taken from reference TRBV7-8 and TRBJ2-7, is GAGVSQSPRYKVAKRGQDVALRCDPISGHVSLFWYQQALGQGPEFLTYFQNEAQLDKSGLPSDRFFAERPEGSVSTLKIQRTQQEDSAVYLCASSRVSYEQYFGPGTRLTVT.

This clonotype was recorded at least ten times. The genes are TRBV12-3 or TRBV12-4 and TRBJ2-2, with D perhaps assigned TRBD1 or TRBD2 (5 bases each). Trimming stripped 10 bases from V and 5 bases from J, with 11 bases between. The CDR3 sequence is 12 residues long. The CDR3 loop reads CAISWGTGELFF. CDR3 bases: TGTGCCATCTCCTGGGGGACCGGGGAGCTGTTTTTT.

This clonotype was counted only a few times. The rearrangement joins TRBV5-5 to TRBJ2-7; no clear D gene. The length of the CDR3 is 16 residues. CDR1 is SGHKS and CDR2 is YYEKEE in the germline V gene (reference sequence). V dropped 1 base and J dropped 2 bases, with 16 bases sitting between them. CDR3 sequence reads: CASSLNFGRSTYEQYF. For the CDR3, the DNA is TGTGCCAGCAGCTTGAACTTCGGCAGATCAACCTACGAGCAGTACTTC.

This clonotype was seen many times. The chain couples TRBV7-9 to TRBJ1-1; D uncertain. The CDR3 loop spans 15 amino acids. CDR1 and CDR2 from the germline V gene are SEHNR and FQNEAQ (reference sequence). V was clipped by 1 base and J by 4 bases, with 13 bases between them. The CDR3 bases are TGTGCCAGCAGCTTAGAAGGATTTTCAACCACTGAAGCTTTCTTT. Protein product: CASSLEGFSTTEAFF.

The chain joins TRBV7-9 to TRBJ2-1, with TRBD2 matching 11 bases. CDR1 is SEHNR, CDR2 FQNEAQ, per germline (reference sequence). The CDR3 spans 15 residues. J was trimmed by 7 bases and V by 4 bases; bases with no gene match: 6. The CDR3 coding sequence is TGTGCCAGCAGCTCCTTAGCGGGGGGGGCTAATGAGCAGTTCTTC. This gives the protein CASSSLAGGANEQFF.

This clonotype showed up just a few times. V and J are TRBV6-1 and TRBJ2-1; 11 bases fit TRBD2. V lost 6 bases to trimming and J lost 5 bases; unmatched junction nucleotides: 3. Germline V gene sequence: CDR1 MNHNS, CDR2 SASEGT. CDR3 length: 14 residues. CDR3 amino acids: CASSVAGGNNEQFF. DNA for the CDR3: TGTGCCAGCAGCGTAGCGGGGGGGAACAATGAGCAGTTCTTC.